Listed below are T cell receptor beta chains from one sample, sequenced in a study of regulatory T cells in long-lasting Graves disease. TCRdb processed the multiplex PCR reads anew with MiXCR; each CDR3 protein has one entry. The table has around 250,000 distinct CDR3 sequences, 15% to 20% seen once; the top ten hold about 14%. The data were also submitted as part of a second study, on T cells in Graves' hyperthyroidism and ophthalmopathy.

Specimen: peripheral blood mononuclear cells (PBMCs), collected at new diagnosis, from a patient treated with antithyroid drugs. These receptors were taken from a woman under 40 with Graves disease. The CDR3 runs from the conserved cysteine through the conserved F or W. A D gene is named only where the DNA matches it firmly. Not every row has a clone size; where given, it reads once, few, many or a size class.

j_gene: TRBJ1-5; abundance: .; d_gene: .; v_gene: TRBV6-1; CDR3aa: CASNTGGQPQHF; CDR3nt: TGTGCCAGCAACACCGGGGGCCAGCCCCAGCATTTT
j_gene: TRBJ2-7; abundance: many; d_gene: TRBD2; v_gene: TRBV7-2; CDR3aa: CASSSGGVPYEQYF; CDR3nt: TGTGCCAGCAGCTCCGGGGGGGTTCCCTACGAGCAGTACTTC
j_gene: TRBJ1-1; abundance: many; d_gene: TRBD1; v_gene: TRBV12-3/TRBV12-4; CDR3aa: CASSPTRGFGEAFF; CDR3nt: TGTGCCAGCAGTCCCACCAGGGGGTTTGGTGAAGCTTTCTTT
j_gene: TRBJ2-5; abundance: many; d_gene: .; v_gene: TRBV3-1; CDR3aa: CASSQPGTQETQYF; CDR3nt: TGTGCCAGCAGCCAACCAGGAACACAAGAGACCCAGTACTTC
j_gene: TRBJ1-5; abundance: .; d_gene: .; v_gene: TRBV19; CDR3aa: CASSISGAGQPQHF; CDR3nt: TGTGCCAGTAGTATTTCGGGGGCAGGTCAGCCCCAGCATTTT
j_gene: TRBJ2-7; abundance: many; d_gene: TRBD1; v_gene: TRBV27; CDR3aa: CASSFEAGQGYEQYF; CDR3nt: TGTGCCAGCAGTTTCGAAGCGGGACAGGGGTACGAGCAGTACTTC
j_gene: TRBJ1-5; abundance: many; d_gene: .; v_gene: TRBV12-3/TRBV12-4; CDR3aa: CASSFSQEFNQPQHF; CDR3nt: TGTGCCAGCAGTTTTAGTCAGGAATTCAATCAGCCCCAGCATTTT
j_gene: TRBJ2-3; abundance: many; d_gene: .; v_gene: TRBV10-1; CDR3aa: CASSGTTSSTDTQYF; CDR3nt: TGCGCCAGCAGCGGGACAACCAGTAGCACAGATACGCAGTATTTT
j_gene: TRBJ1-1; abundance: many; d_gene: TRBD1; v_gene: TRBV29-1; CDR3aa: CSVADREDTEAFF; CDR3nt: TGCAGCGTTGCCGACAGGGAGGACACTGAAGCTTTCTTT
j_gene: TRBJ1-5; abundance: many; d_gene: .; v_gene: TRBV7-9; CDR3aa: CASSLSLFNQPQHF; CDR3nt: TGTGCCAGCAGTCTGTCCCTATTCAATCAGCCCCAGCATTTT
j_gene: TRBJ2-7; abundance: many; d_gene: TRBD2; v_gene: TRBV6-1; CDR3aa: CASRAGVPSYEQYF; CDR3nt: TGTGCCAGCAGGGCGGGGGTGCCCTCCTACGAGCAGTACTTC
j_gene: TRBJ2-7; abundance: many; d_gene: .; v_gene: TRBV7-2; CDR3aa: CASSHPGAGYYEQYF; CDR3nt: TGTGCCAGCAGTCACCCTGGGGCGGGGTATTACGAGCAGTACTTC
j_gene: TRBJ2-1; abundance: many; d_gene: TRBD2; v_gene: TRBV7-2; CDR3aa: CASSLGSGVAGGQFF; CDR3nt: TGTGCCAGCAGCTTAGGTAGCGGGGTAGCTGGTGGGCAGTTCTTC
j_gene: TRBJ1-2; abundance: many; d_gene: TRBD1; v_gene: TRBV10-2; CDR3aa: CASSESAGTGYGYTF; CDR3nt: TGCGCCAGCAGTGAGTCCGCCGGGACAGGGTATGGCTACACCTTC
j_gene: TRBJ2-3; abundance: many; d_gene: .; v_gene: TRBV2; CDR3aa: CASSWGRSTDTQYF; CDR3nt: TGTGCCAGCAGTTGGGGGAGATCCACAGATACGCAGTATTTT
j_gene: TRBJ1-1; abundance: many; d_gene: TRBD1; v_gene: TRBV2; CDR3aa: CASSETGRDTEAFF; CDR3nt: TGTGCCAGCAGTGAGACAGGGAGGGACACTGAAGCTTTCTTT
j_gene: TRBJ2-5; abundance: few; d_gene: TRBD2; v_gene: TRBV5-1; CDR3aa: CASSSSGGAKTQYF; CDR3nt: TGCGCCAGCAGCTCGAGCGGGGGGGCGAAGACCCAGTACTTC
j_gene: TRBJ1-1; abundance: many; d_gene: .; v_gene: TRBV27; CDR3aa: CASRGLGENTEAFF; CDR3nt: TGTGCCAGCAGGGGGTTAGGGGAGAACACTGAAGCTTTCTTT
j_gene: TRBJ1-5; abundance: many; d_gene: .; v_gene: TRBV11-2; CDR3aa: CASSLVGGYSNQPQHF; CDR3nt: TGTGCCAGCAGCTTAGTTGGGGGCTATAGCAATCAGCCCCAGCATTTT
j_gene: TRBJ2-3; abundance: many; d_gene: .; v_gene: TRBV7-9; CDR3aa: CASRARGTTDTQYF; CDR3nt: TGTGCCAGCAGGGCCCGGGGGACCACAGATACGCAGTATTTT